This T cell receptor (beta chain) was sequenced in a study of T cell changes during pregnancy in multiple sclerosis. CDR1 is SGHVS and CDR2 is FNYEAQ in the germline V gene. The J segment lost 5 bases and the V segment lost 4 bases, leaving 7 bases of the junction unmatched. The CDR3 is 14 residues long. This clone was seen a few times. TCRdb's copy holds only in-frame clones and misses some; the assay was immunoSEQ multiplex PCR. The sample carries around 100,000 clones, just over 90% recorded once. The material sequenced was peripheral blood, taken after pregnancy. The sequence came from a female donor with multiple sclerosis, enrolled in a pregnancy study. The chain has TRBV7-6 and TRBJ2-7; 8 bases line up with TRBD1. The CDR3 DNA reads TGTGCCAGCAGCTCGACAGGGGCGGTAGACGAGCAGTACTTC. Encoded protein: CASSSTGAVDEQYF.